Reported below is one T cell receptor beta chain. No cognate antigen has been identified for it. Base qualities were left out, and no much larger clone turns up one base away. TCR CDR3 regions were amplified from genomic DNA by multiplex PCR using the deep immunoSEQ assay. For each cell subset, the extracted genomic DNA was distributed evenly across all wells of several immunoSEQ 96-well plates, and each plate served as one replicate. Each replicate PCR for sorted subsets received around 0.2 ug genomic DNA, equal to tens of thousands of T cell genomes. Purified libraries were quantified with a Qubit 3.0 fluorometer, sized on a Bioanalyzer 2100, and re-quantified with the KAPA Library Quantification kit. Each immunoSEQ 96-well plate was sequenced on its own single-read 150-cycle Illumina NextSeq 550 flow cell. Regarding the original processing steps: Because the immunoSEQ output included only junctional sequences and no quality scores, the filtering could not be the same as the filtering used for full-length reads. Sequences were annotated with PyIR, a Python wrapper for IgBLAST v1.9, using IMGT germline references to assign V/J genes and CDR3. Reads with weak V/J assignments (E-value above 1e-6), missing CDR3, stop codons, out-of-frame junctions, or ambiguous translated residues were removed. V3J clonotypes were defined as sequences sharing the same inferred V gene, J gene, and CDR3 amino acid sequence. The percentage overlap between two repertoires was calculated by dividing the number of shared unique clonotypes by the size of the smaller repertoire. Repertoire richness was assessed with RTK rarefaction, the Chao1 estimator, and Recon v2.1 estimates of unobserved clonotypes. Generation probabilities for all TCRbeta clonotypes obtained by the gDNA method from several donors were computed using OLGA. Imported from immuneACCESS, the table was reduced by TCRdb to in-frame sequences with V and J called. These copies leave out some clones; in studies compared against another copy, an unresolved V gene accounts for under half, and the cause of the remainder is not known. The DNA was the basis for D and trimming; V, J and clone size are from that table. The sample profile shows 1.4 million to 1.5 million clones; around 95% of them were found once. The ten largest clones take up about 1.2% of the sample.

The sample belongs to a study of shared clonotypes between healthy human individuals (TCRdb year 2020). With regard to the full study: The cohort comprised a couple of women and a few men aged 18 to 49 years. For each donor, CD4 naive and CD4 memory were each given three plates, CD8 naive was given two plates, and CD8 memory was given one plate. To increase sequencing depth and limit assay-specific biases, TCR repertoire library preparation and sequencing were carried out by different laboratories using diverse techniques. Leukapheresis yielded between about 0.94 and 8.9 billion PBMCs per donor. To estimate repertoire size and how much clonotypes are shared between individuals, the study performed deep sequencing of blood TCR repertoires from five healthy adults. Findings and caveats that apply to the study as a whole: Incomplete sequencing was indicated by rarefaction of sorted-subset datasets, despite the large sequencing depth. When four donors were compared, the shared fraction of clonotypes was about 5.5% for naive CD4, 3.5% for naive CD8, 2.3% for memory CD4, and under 0.5% for memory CD8. Pairwise subsampling led to the expectation that sequencing depth would affect the degree of clonotype sharing among donors. Because the study included a small number of donors, the genetic and exposure-history diversity represented was limited. Estimated clonotype richness was generally larger for naive than for memory subsets. Sampling was restricted to blood, and TCR repertoires in tissue are likely to differ from TCR repertoires in blood. Compared with non-shared clonotypes, clonotypes shared by all four sorted-subset donors had higher generation probabilities.

From V the trimming removes 5 bases and from J it removes 8 bases, while the gene matches leave 2 bases of the junction unaccounted for. Measured from the cysteine to the phenylalanine, the CDR3 is 11 residues long. The kept DNA is CDR3 alone, 33 bases in frame from the first base. CDR1 and CDR2 (SGDLS, YYNGEE) derive from the germline V gene. Donors were healthy HIV-negative adults with no recently reported acute infections or vaccinations. Every donor was a Caucasian adult residing in Nashville, Tennessee, USA. CD4+ T cells were enriched by magnetic negative selection; naive cells were then positively selected on CD45RA, and the negative fraction formed the memory subset. Blood was collected by leukapheresis, and PBMCs were isolated by Ficoll-Histopaque density gradient centrifugation and then cryopreserved in liquid nitrogen vapor phase. Analytical flow cytometry was used to check the purity and quantity of every magnetically sorted T cell population. Genomic DNA was isolated from every sorted fraction and measured by UV absorbance on a Nanodrop 2000c.

This TCR was sampled from a man aged 25 to 45 in good health. The specimen sequenced was naive CD4+ T cells sorted from blood. The cell subset or site label on this specimen signifies: CD45RA+ positively selected. The chain employs TRBV9 and TRBJ2-3; 7 bases in the middle match TRBD2. The CDR3 in this case is CASRREGTQYF. The DNA reads as follows: TGTGCCAGCAGGAGGGAGGGTACGCAGTATTTT.